This TCR beta chain was identified during a study of T cell responses to AZD1222 COVID-19 vaccine. Study-wide findings and caveats: At baseline, seropositivity was found in only five or six AZD1222 recipients. Increased Spike-specific TCR breadth and depth were observed after two AZD1222 doses. Among spike-specific TCRs, nearly half reportedly target unmutated variant regions.

From germline, CDR1 is MGHRA and CDR2 YSYEKL. The CDR3 is made up of 14 amino acids. V lost 5 bases, J lost 5 bases, and 15 bases lay in between. Repertoires were generated with immunoSEQ multiplex PCR, while TCRdb's copy carries only in-frame clones and drops some. The sample has roughly 150,000 clones, roughly 93% seen once. Comments on this clone: Its cognate antigen is unknown.

The input for sequencing was peripheral blood, taken 28 days after the second AZD1222 dose. The V call is TRBV4-1, the J call TRBJ1-1; D possibly corresponds to TRBD1 (5 bases). The sequence was obtained from an adult who received the AZD1222 COVID-19 vaccine. CDR3 bases: TGCGCCAGCAGCTCCCACCAACAGGCGACTGAAGCTTTCTTT. Translation gives CASSSHQQATEAFF.